This T cell receptor (beta chain) emerged from a study of STAT5B mutations in CD4+ large granular lymphocyte leukemia. Produced via immunoSEQ multiplex PCR; TCRdb's table is partial and in-frame only. The sample includes more than 25,000 clones, around 80% seen only once; the top ten take approximately 0.98%. The sequenced sample was CD4+ T cells from blood buffy coats. This receptor was obtained from a human donor in good health.

This CDR3 is CASSQAPSVSGDIQYF. CDR3 coding DNA: TGCGCCAGCAGCCAAGCGCCGTCGGTCTCGGGGGACATTCAGTACTTC. The J gene is TRBJ2-4, the V gene TRBV4-1; D perhaps matches TRBD2 (6 bases). Trimming took off 1 base at V and 8 bases at J, with 18 bases between the two ends. Per the germline V gene, CDR1 is MGHRA and CDR2 is YSYEKL. The CDR3 runs to 16 residues.